This T cell receptor (beta chain) was recovered during a study of blood T cell repertoires in COVID-19. The CDR3 covers 15 residues. Germline V gives CDR1 MDHEN, CDR2 SYDVKM. Trimming stripped 3 bases from V and 4 bases from J, with 15 bases between. Cohort assignment relied on participant-reported clinical history. Produced via immunoSEQ multiplex PCR; TCRdb's table is partial and in-frame only. The repertoire holds 360,000 or so clones, with around nine tenths as singletons. The sequence came from a woman in her thirties who had been exposed to COVID-19. Sequenced input: PBMCs or T cells enriched from blood (not recorded which). This chain joins TRBV28 and TRBJ1-1; possibly TRBD1 for D (5 bases). The CDR3 DNA sequence: TGTGCCAGCAGTTTGGGAGGGGCCCTGGCCACTGAAGCTTTCTTT. This gives the protein CASSLGGALATEAFF.